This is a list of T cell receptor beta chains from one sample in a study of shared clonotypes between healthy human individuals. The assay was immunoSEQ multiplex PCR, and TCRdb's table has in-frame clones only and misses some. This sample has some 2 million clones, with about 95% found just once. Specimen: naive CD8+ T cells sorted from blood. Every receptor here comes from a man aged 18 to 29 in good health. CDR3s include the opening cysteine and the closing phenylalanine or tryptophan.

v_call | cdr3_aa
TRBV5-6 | CASSFRGSTGELFF
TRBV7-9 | CASSLVREETQYF
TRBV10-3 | CAARESNTGELFF
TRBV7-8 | CASSLGGLSNQPQHF
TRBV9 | CASSVSPGGLKNEQFF
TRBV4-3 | CASSDPGTASPEAFF
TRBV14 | CASSVEGARETQYF
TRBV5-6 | CASSLGSGGYNTGELFF
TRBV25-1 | CASSDLYPHEQFF
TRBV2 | CASSDPRQGMNTEAFF
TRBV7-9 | CASSLASGQYNEQFF
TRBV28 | CASSFLSPTTYSPLHF
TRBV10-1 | CASSVDNLETQYF
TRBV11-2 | CASSLVARYNEQFF
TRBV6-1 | CASSADPGLAVTSTDTQYF
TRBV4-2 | CASSPGAGTQYF
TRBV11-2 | CASSLKWQPQHF
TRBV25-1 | CASSAGTNYGYTF
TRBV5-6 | CASSLGQGGSPLHF
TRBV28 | CASSLEYYSNQPQHF
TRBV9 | CASSAPRQGGTYEQYF
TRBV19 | CASSFTGNPYEQYF
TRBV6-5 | CASTQTSGPYNEQFF
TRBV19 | CASRETGPYQPQHF